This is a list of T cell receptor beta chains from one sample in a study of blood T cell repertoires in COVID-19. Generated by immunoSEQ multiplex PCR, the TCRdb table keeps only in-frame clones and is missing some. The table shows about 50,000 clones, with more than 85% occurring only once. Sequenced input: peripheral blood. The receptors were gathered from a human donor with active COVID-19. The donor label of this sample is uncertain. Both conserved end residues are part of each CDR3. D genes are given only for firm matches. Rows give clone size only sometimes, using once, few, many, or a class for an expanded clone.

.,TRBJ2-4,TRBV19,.,TGTGCCAGTAGTATCAACAGGGTGCAAAACATTCAGTACTTC,CASSINRVQNIQYF
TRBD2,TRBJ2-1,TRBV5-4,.,TGTGCCAGCAGCGGGCGGGTAGCGGGGGGGTGGAATGAGCAGTTCTTC,CASSGRVAGGWNEQFF
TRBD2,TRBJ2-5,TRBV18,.,TGTGCCAGCTCACCACTTCGGGGGGGCAATGCGGAGACCCAGTACTTC,CASSPLRGGNAETQYF
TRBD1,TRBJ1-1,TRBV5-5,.,TGTGCCAGCAGCTACTCAGGGGGGATGAACACTGAAGCTTTCTTT,CASSYSGGMNTEAFF
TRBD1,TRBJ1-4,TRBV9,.,TGTGCCAGCGGCGGGACAGCCTCTGCAACTAATGAAAAACTGTTTTTT,CASGGTASATNEKLFF
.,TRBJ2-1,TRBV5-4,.,TGTGCCAGCAGCCCGATGGCGGTCTCCTACAATGAGCAGTTCTTC,CASSPMAVSYNEQFF
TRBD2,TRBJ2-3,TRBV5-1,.,TGCGCCAGCAGCTCGCGGGGGGACACAGATACGCAGTATTTT,CASSSRGDTDTQYF
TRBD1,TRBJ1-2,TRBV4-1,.,TGCGCCAGCAGCCAAGGGGACAGGGCCACGTCCGGCTACACCTTC,CASSQGDRATSGYTF
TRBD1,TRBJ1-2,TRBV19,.,TGTGCCAGTAGCTCATACAGGGGGGAGGCTATCAACTATGGCTACACCTTC,CASSSYRGEAINYGYTF
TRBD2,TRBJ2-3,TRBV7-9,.,TGTGCCAGCATTCTTAACGGGGGGGCTAGCACAGATACGCAGTATTTT,CASILNGGASTDTQYF
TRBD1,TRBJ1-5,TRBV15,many,TGTGCCACCAGCAGAGATTCCGCTACCGGGACAGGGGTTCAGCCCCAGCATTTT,CATSRDSATGTGVQPQHF
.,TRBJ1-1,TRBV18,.,TGTGCCAGCTCACCCTCTCTTATGAGGAGCCGATTGAACACTGAAGCTTTCTTT,CASSPSLMRSRLNTEAFF
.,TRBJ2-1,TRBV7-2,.,TGTGCCAGCAGCCTGACAGGTAGTCCAGCTGAGCAGTTCTTC,CASSLTGSPAEQFF
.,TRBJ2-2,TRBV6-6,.,TGTGCCAGCATTAGAACGACAGGCCCCACCGGGGAGCTGTTTTTT,CASIRTTGPTGELFF
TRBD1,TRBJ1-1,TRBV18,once,TGTGCCAGCTCGCCTAGGACAGGGGAGACTGAAGCTTTCTTT,CASSPRTGETEAFF
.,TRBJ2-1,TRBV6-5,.,TGTGCCAGCCAAACTTGGAGCTCCTACAATGAGCAGTTCTTC,CASQTWSSYNEQFF
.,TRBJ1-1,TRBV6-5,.,TGTGCCAGTTGGTCAGGATGGACTGAAGCTTTCTTT,CASWSGWTEAFF
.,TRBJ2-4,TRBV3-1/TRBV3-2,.,TGTGCCAGCAGCCAGAGGGGGGGCTCGGCCAAAAACATTCAGTACTTC,CASSQRGGSAKNIQYF
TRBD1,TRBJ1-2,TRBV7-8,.,TGTGCCAGCAGCTTAGGAGGGGACAGAGGGGGCTACACCTTC,CASSLGGDRGGYTF
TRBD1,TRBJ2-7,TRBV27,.,TGTGCCAGCAGTCCCCGGAGACAGGGGAGGTACGAGCAGTACTTC,CASSPRRQGRYEQYF
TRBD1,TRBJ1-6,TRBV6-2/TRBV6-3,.,TGTGCCAGCAGTTGGACAGGGAATAATTCACCCCTCCACTTT,CASSWTGNNSPLHF
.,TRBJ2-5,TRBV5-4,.,TGTGCCAGCAGCTTCAGCCGCGGGGTATTAGAGACCCAGTACTTC,CASSFSRGVLETQYF
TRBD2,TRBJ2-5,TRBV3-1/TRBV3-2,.,TGTGCCAGCAGCCAAGTGGGTATAGCGGGGGTGTACTTC,CASSQVGIAGVYF
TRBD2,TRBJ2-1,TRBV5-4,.,TGTGCCAGCAGCACCAGACTAGCGGGGGGCCTCTACAATGAGCAGTTCTTC,CASSTRLAGGLYNEQFF
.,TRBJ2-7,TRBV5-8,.,TGTGCCAGCAGCTTGAGGGGGGGCCGCGGGTACTTC,CASSLRGGRGYF
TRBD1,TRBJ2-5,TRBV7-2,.,TGTGCCAGCAGCCCATGGGGACAGGGGGAGACCCAGTACTTC,CASSPWGQGETQYF
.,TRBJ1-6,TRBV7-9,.,TGTGCCAGCAGCTTAGAGGGGGGGCCAAATTCACCCCTCCACTTT,CASSLEGGPNSPLHF
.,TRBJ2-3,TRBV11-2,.,TGTGCCAGCAGCTACTCCGGGACTAGCACAGATACGCAGTATTTT,CASSYSGTSTDTQYF
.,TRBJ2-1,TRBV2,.,TGTGCCAGCAGTTTAGCGGTCTCCTACAATGAGCAGTTCTTC,CASSLAVSYNEQFF
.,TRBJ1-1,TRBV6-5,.,TGTGCCAGCAGTTACGGGACTGAGAACACTGAAGCTTTCTTT,CASSYGTENTEAFF